The 11 T cell receptor beta chains given below trace back to one sample, sequenced in a study of blood T cell repertoires in COVID-19. TCRdb's copy holds only in-frame clones and misses some; the assay was immunoSEQ multiplex PCR. The sample lists about 130,000 clones; approximately 83% were seen once. The specimen was peripheral blood. The receptor source for this set is a woman over 75 with acute or convalescent COVID-19.

The V call is TRBV7-9, the J call TRBJ1-2, with D perhaps TRBD1 (5 bases). CDR1 is SEHNR, CDR2 FQNEAQ, per germline (reference sequence). V was clipped by 2 bases and J by 4 bases, with 17 bases between them. CDR3 length: 16 residues. CDR3 nucleotides: TGTGCCAGCAGCTTATGGGGGGGAAGGTGGGGCTATGGCTACACCTTC. Translation: CASSLWGGRWGYGYTF.

This chain uses TRBV10-3 with TRBJ1-4; 7 bases align to TRBD1. Germline CDR1 and CDR2: ENHRY and SYGVKD. The CDR3 has 15 amino acids. V was pared by 4 bases and J by 4 bases, with 6 bases of the junction left unmatched. DNA of the CDR3: TGTGCCATCAGTGCCCCGACAGGGTGTAATGAAAAACTGTTTTTT. Protein product: CAISAPTGCNEKLFF.

This sequence joins TRBV5-1 and TRBJ2-7; 7 nucleotides agree with TRBD1. From germline, CDR1 is SGHRS and CDR2 YFSETQ. V was clipped by 4 bases and J by 2 bases; unmatched bases: 6. The CDR3 has 14 residues. In nucleotides, the CDR3 is TGCGCCAGCAGCCGAGAGGGGGCCACCTACGAGCAGTACTTC. Amino acid sequence: CASSREGATYEQYF.

This sequence joins TRBV5-1 and TRBJ1-2, with 9 bases fitting TRBD1. The junction had 9 bases not matched to a gene; V was cut back by 3 bases and J by 6 bases. The CDR3 consists of 15 residues. Germline V gene data show CDR1 as SGHRS and CDR2 as YFSETQ. This CDR3 reads CASSSSGTGTDGYTF. CDR3 coding DNA: TGCGCCAGCAGCTCTTCCGGGACAGGGACCGATGGCTACACCTTC.

The V call is TRBV29-1, the J call TRBJ1-1; D call uncertain. V lost 3 bases and J lost 8, with 10 bases in between. The CDR3 sequence is 11 residues long. CDR1 and CDR2 from the germline V gene are SQVTM and ANQGSEA. The CDR3 sequence is CSVDSPGEAFF. The CDR3 DNA follows: TGCAGCGTTGACTCCCCCGGGGAAGCTTTCTTT.

This chain links TRBV11-2 with TRBJ1-3, with a possible D match to TRBD1 (5 bases). Between the trimmed V and J ends, which lost 0 bases and 7 bases, there was a span of 7 bases. The length of the CDR3 is 13 residues. The V gene's germline CDR1 is SGHAT and CDR2 FQNNGV. The CDR3 region is CASSLDRANTIYF. DNA of the CDR3: TGTGCCAGCAGCTTAGACAGGGCCAACACCATATATTTT.

The chain uses TRBV30 and TRBJ2-7; D is unclear. In germline, CDR1 is GTSNPN, CDR2 SVGIG (reference sequence). Trimming took off 5 bases at V and 7 bases at J, with 18 bases between the two ends. This CDR3 has 13 amino acids. The CDR3 DNA reads as TGTGCCTGGGACCGTCGGATGGTCGGGGAGCAGTACTTC. It is translated as CAWDRRMVGEQYF.

The chain carries TRBV5-1 and TRBJ2-1; TRBD1 aligns across 8 bases. The germline gives CDR1 SGHRS, CDR2 YFSETQ. There are 13 residues in the CDR3. V gave up 4 bases and J gave up 10 bases; unmatched junction bases: 7. This CDR3 reads CASSLWTGREQFF. For the CDR3, the DNA is TGCGCCAGCAGCCTCTGGACAGGGCGGGAGCAGTTCTTC.

The rearrangement joins TRBV30 to TRBJ1-2, with D perhaps matching TRBD1 (6 bases). Trimming took 3 bases from V and 4 from J, leaving 12 bases between them. The germline CDR1 and CDR2 sequences are GTSNPN and SVGIG (reference sequence). CDR3 length equals 13 residues. The DNA for the CDR3 is TGTGCCTGGAGCCAGGGGATTGCCTATGGCTACACCTTC. It is translated as CAWSQGIAYGYTF.

V usage is TRBV7-2 and J usage is TRBJ1-1; no definite D call. The CDR3 loop spans 13 amino acids. Germline CDR1 SGHTA, CDR2 FQGNSA. The V end lost 4 bases, the J end lost 5 bases, and 11 bases lay between the germline ends. The CDR3 nucleotides read TGTGCCAGCAGCTCTCAGCGGTGGACTGAAGCTTTCTTT. It translates to CASSSQRWTEAFF.

The rearrangement links TRBV19 to TRBJ2-1, with 9 nucleotides matching TRBD1. Germline-derived CDR1 and CDR2 are LNHDA and SQIVND (reference sequence). The ends lost 6 bases at V and 3 bases at J; junction bases unmatched: 9. The length of the CDR3 is 16 residues. CDR3 nucleotide sequence: TGTGCCAGTAGAGTGGCTACAGGGGGCCTCTACAATGAGCAGTTCTTC. Amino acid sequence: CASRVATGGLYNEQFF.